What follows are 24 T cell receptor beta chains derived from one specimen sequenced in a study of T cells in Graves' hyperthyroidism and ophthalmopathy. RNA transcripts served as the template for amplifying TCR beta CDR3 regions. First-round RT-PCR targeting the TCR CDR3 was performed with the HTBI primer set. TCRdb recomputed calls from the multiplex PCR reads with MiXCR, one row per CDR3 protein. The sample contains about 550,000 distinct CDR3 sequences, more than 20% of which appear only once. The sequencing sample was made of blood. These TCRs come from a man younger than 35 with Graves' hyperthyroidism.

The sample holds many counts of this clonotype. The V gene is TRBV27, the J gene TRBJ2-7; D uncertain. Trimming removed 4 bases from V and 6 bases from J, with 16 bases in between. CDR1 is MNHEY, CDR2 SMNVEV, per germline (reference sequence). CDR3 length: 14 amino acids. CDR3 loop: CASSYQADGLEQYF. In nucleotides, the CDR3 is TGTGCCAGCAGTTACCAGGCCGATGGTCTCGAGCAGTACTTC.

CDR3 sequence (DNA): TGTGCCAGCTCACCACAGGAGCGAGGCTACACCTTC. It specifies CASSPQERGYTF. V is TRBV18 and J is TRBJ1-2; D gene ambiguous. This CDR3 spans 12 amino acids. Trimming removed 1 base at V and 8 bases at J, with 8 bases between. Germline loops: CDR1 KGHSH, CDR2 LQKENI. The full variable domain, with the rest looked up from reference TRBV18 and TRBJ1-2, is NAGVMQNPRHLVRRRGQEARLRCSPMKGHSHVYWYRQLPEEGLKFMVYLQKENIIDESGMPKERFSAEFPKEGPSILRIQQVVRGDSAAYFCASSPQERGYTFGSGTRLTVV.

This clonotype showed up many times. The genes are TRBV20-1 and TRBJ1-5; tentatively, D is TRBD1 (5 bases). Between the trimmed V and J ends, which lost 3 bases and 5 bases, there was a span of 20 bases. This CDR3 spans 16 amino acids. Looked up from germline, CDR1 is DFQATT and CDR2 is SNEGSKA (reference sequence). In DNA form, the CDR3 reads TGCAGTGCTAGTAGACCACACCGGGGAGGGGATCAGCCCCAGCATTTT. Translated, it gives CSASRPHRGGDQPQHF.

This chain links TRBV4-1 with TRBJ1-1; D remains unclear. The CDR3 contains 14 residues. V was trimmed by 1 base and J by 2 bases, leaving 8 bases between them. Germline values: CDR1 MGHRA, CDR2 YSYEKL. In DNA form, the CDR3 reads TGCGCCAGCAGCCAAGGCCCAGCTAACACTGAAGCTTTCTTT. As protein: CASSQGPANTEAFF.

This clonotype was counted ten times or more. This chain links TRBV27 with TRBJ1-2; D gene unclear. The CDR3 sequence is 12 residues long. V lost 6 bases and J 1 base, leaving 6 bases between the germline ends. Germline CDR1 and CDR2: MNHEY and SMNVEV (reference sequence). The CDR3 loop is CASSSDNYGYTF. CDR3 nucleotides: TGTGCCAGCAGCTCCGATAACTATGGCTACACCTTC.

The rearrangement joins TRBV4-1 to TRBJ2-5, with a possible D match to TRBD1 (6 bases). Germline CDR1 MGHRA, CDR2 YSYEKL. CDR3 length: 15 residues. With 2 bases removed from V and 2 bases from J, the gap between germline ends came to 12 bases. CDR3 residues: CASSQRGRGQETQYF. The CDR3, as DNA: TGCGCCAGCAGCCAAAGGGGTAGGGGGCAAGAGACCCAGTACTTC.

This clonotype showed up many times. As DNA, the CDR3 is TGTGCCAGCTGGGACAGGGGTTACGGCTACACCTTC. Translating it yields CASWDRGYGYTF. V gene TRBV12-3 or TRBV12-4 combines with J gene TRBJ1-2, with 10 bases fitting TRBD1. CDR3 length: 12 residues. V lost 8 bases to trimming and J lost 8 bases; unmatched junction nucleotides: 5.

This clonotype appeared a few times. The rearrangement uses TRBV6-1 and TRBJ1-5; TRBD1 agrees at 9 bases. The CDR3 runs to 16 residues. J lost 6 bases, V lost 5 bases, and 11 bases had no gene match. CDR1 MNHNS and CDR2 SASEGT come from the germline V gene. CDR3 in DNA: TGTGCCAGCAGTCCAAGGAAAGGACAGGGGACTCAGCCCCAGCATTTT. This sequence encodes CASSPRKGQGTQPQHF.

Details on this clonotype: Being one base from a much bigger clone, this may be a read error. The rearrangement joins TRBV5-1 to TRBJ1-2; D remains ambiguous. The germline CDR1 and CDR2 sequences are SGHRS and YFSETQ. The CDR3 extends over 14 amino acids. The CDR3 sequence: CASSLESANYAYTF. The CDR3 region has the DNA TGCGCCAGCAGCTTGGAGTCGGCTAACTATGCCTACACCTTC.

J is TRBJ1-1 and V is TRBV29-1; D remains ambiguous. This CDR3 region has 14 residues. CDR1 and CDR2 from the germline V gene are SQVTM and ANQGSEA. V lost 1 base and J 0 bases, leaving 9 bases between the germline ends. CDR3 nucleotides: TGCAGCGTTGAAGGGGTGGCAATGAACACTGAAGCTTTCTTT. Its translation is CSVEGVAMNTEAFF.

This clonotype was counted at least ten times. This chain links TRBV30 with TRBJ2-7, with a tentative D call TRBD1 (6 bases). CDR1 is GTSNPN, CDR2 SVGIG, per germline (reference sequence). The CDR3 covers 16 residues. V was clipped by 1 base and J by 3 bases, with 19 bases between them. The CDR3 loop is CAWSDRTASIGYEQYF. The CDR3 DNA follows: TGTGCCTGGAGTGATCGGACAGCCTCTATTGGCTACGAGCAGTACTTC.

This clonotype has a count of ten or more. The J gene is TRBJ2-5, the V gene TRBV19; 9 bases map to TRBD1. In germline, CDR1 is LNHDA, CDR2 SQIVND (reference sequence). The CDR3 sequence is 15 residues long. The trim removed 5 bases at V and 0 bases at J, leaving 4 bases unmatched. In DNA form, the CDR3 reads TGTGCCAGTAGTGCTGACAGGGGGTACCAAGAGACCCAGTACTTC. Protein sequence: CASSADRGYQETQYF.

This clonotype was seen only a few times. This could be a read error, since a much larger clone is one nucleotide away. The chain recombines TRBV27 with TRBJ2-5; 8 nucleotides match TRBD1. Germline V lookup: CDR1 MNHEY, CDR2 SMNVEV (reference sequence). J was trimmed by 7 bases and V by 6 bases; bases with no gene match: 7. The CDR3 contains 13 residues. CDR3 sequence: CASRSGGAGTQYF. Written as DNA, the CDR3 is TGTGCCAGCAGATCAGGGGGCGCGGGGACCCAGTACTTC.

This clonotype occurred many times. V gene TRBV6-1 combines with J gene TRBJ1-2; D not certain. V dropped 6 bases and J dropped 2 bases, with 13 bases sitting between them. The V gene's germline CDR1 is MNHNS and CDR2 SASEGT. The CDR3 runs to 14 residues. CDR3 protein: CASSPYAGNYGYTF. The DNA of the CDR3 is TGTGCCAGCAGCCCATACGCCGGGAACTATGGCTACACCTTC.

This clonotype was seen ten or more times. The gene calls are TRBV24-1 and TRBJ2-7, with no clear D. Germline CDR1 is KGHDR and CDR2 is SFDVKD. This CDR3 is 14 amino acids long. Trimming left V 5 bases short and J 7 bases short, with 17 bases between. CDR3 region: CATSAPTRVDEQYF. CDR3 bases: TGTGCCACCAGTGCCCCAACACGAGTGGATGAGCAGTACTTC.

This clonotype came up a few times. The CDR3 DNA is TGTGCCTGGAGTCATAGTTTCCCCCGGGAGCTGTTTTTT. This sequence encodes CAWSHSFPRELFF. The genes are TRBV30 and TRBJ2-2; the D is unclear. From germline, CDR1 is GTSNPN and CDR2 SVGIG (reference sequence). The CDR3 length is 13 residues. V dropped 2 bases and J dropped 9 bases, with 13 bases sitting between them.

This clonotype was seen only a few times. This chain uses TRBV5-1 with TRBJ1-5; a weak D match, TRBD1 (6 bases). This CDR3 contains 15 residues. Trimming cost V 0 bases and J 4 bases, with 11 bases left between them. Germline V gene sequence: CDR1 SGHRS, CDR2 YFSETQ. DNA for the CDR3: TGCGCCAGCAGCTTGGCCCGGGACACAAATCAGCCCCAGCATTTT. It specifies CASSLARDTNQPQHF.

On this clonotype: This clone may be a read error of a much larger clone one base away. Lacking the conserved final phenylalanine or tryptophan, this CDR3 likely reflects a read error. The chain links TRBV4-1 to TRBJ1-2; possible D gene TRBD1, 5 bases. This CDR3 contains 15 residues. Trimming took 4 bases from V and 8 from J, leaving 20 bases between them. CDR1 MGHRA and CDR2 YSYEKL come from the germline V gene. The CDR3 coding sequence is TGCGCCAGCAGCCTTTTGATCGGGGGACGAGGCGGCTACACCCTC. Translated, it gives CASSLLIGGRGGYTL.

Ten or more counts support this clonotype. The chain links TRBV11-1 to TRBJ1-5; a weak D match, TRBD1 (5 bases). V lost 6 bases and J 7 bases, leaving 22 bases between the germline ends. The CDR3 is made up of 16 amino acids. Germline V lookup: CDR1 SGHAT, CDR2 FQDESV (reference sequence). The chain's CDR3 is CASSSGPDPTRQPQHF. CDR3 coding DNA: TGTGCCAGCAGTTCGGGACCCGACCCTACCAGACAGCCCCAGCATTTT.

The sample holds a few counts of this clonotype. The chain recombines TRBV7-2 with TRBJ2-5; D remains unclear. CDR1 SGHTA and CDR2 FQGNSA come from the germline V gene. The CDR3 contains 14 residues. Trimming pared 5 bases from V and 5 bases from J, leaving 15 bases between. CDR3 in DNA: TGTGCCAGCAGCCGAGTTCGTTATGGCGAGACCCAGTACTTC. Translation: CASSRVRYGETQYF.

A few counts support this clonotype. The V gene is TRBV9, the J gene TRBJ1-1; no firm D call. V lost 4 bases and J 6 bases, leaving 7 bases between the germline ends. Germline V gene data show CDR1 as SGDLS and CDR2 as YYNGEE. This CDR3 spans 11 amino acids. CDR3 bases: TGTGCCAGCAGCCCCCATCCTGAAGCTTTCTTT. Protein product: CASSPHPEAFF.

This clonotype appeared a single time. Just one base apart from a much larger clone, this may be a read error. The chain joins TRBV6-1 to TRBJ1-1; perhaps TRBD1 as D (5 bases). This CDR3 contains 14 residues. Germline CDR1 MNHNS, CDR2 SASEGT. V lost 2 bases, J lost 1 base, and 8 bases lay in between. The CDR3 bases are TGTGCCAGCAGTGAATATGGGGGGAACACTGAAGCTTTCTTT. It is translated as CASSEYGGNTEAFF.

The J gene is TRBJ1-2, the V gene TRBV9; tentatively, D is TRBD1 (5 bases). The CDR3 loop spans 16 amino acids. Trimming stripped 0 bases from V and 3 bases from J, with 15 bases between. Germline lookup yields CDR1 SGDLS and CDR2 YYNGEE. The CDR3: CASSVGLQGGDYGYTF. The CDR3 nucleotides read TGTGCCAGCAGCGTAGGTCTTCAGGGAGGAGACTATGGCTACACCTTC.

This clonotype occurred a few times. The conserved phenylalanine or tryptophan normally closing the CDR3 is absent here, so this likely arose from a read error. The DNA is omitted, as the CDR3 cannot be located on it reliably, and the CDR3 follows TCRdb's listing. The chain has TRBV6-4 and TRBJ1-1; TRBD1 is the table's D call and was not checked against the DNA. The germline V gene has CDR1 MRHNA and CDR2 SNTAGT. 12 amino acids form the CDR3, both terminal residues included. The CDR3 sequence is CASSFGQQQACL.